Sequencing of this TCR beta chain was carried out in a study of shared clonotypes between healthy human individuals. The germline V gene has CDR1 SGHTA and CDR2 FQGNSA. There are 14 residues in the CDR3. V lost 0 bases and J 7 bases, leaving 10 bases between the germline ends. Donors, healthy HIV-negative adults, lacked recent acute infections or vaccinations. Among the donors, all were Caucasian adults who lived in Nashville, Tennessee. An approximately 220 ng quantity of DNA, around 30,000 T cell genomes, went into the sorted-subset replicate PCRs. TCRdb's table, derived via immunoSEQ multiplex PCR, lists solely in-frame clones and lacks some. In the table there are 1 million to 1.2 million clones, 70% to 85% of which are singletons.

Sample: memory CD4+ T cells from PBMCs. This sample's subset: CD45RA-negative fraction. This receptor was obtained from a young man in good health. Some clones in this sample may be carry-over from other donors' samples. The chain is built from TRBV7-2 and TRBJ2-1, with D perhaps TRBD2 (5 bases). CDR3 DNA: TGTGCCAGCAGCTTAGCGCGGCTAGCTAATGAGCAGTTCTTC. Translated, it gives CASSLARLANEQFF.